These 3 T cell receptor beta chains originate from one sample sequenced in a study of T-cell reconstitution after alpha-beta-depleted transplantation in children. Preparation of the TCRbeta library involved a method that used unique molecular identifiers. MiXCR, applied by TCRdb to the PCR reads, yields one record per CDR3 protein. The sample holds some 400,000 distinct CDR3 sequences, around 21% seen once. This specimen consisted of PBMCs from the stem cell graft donor, obtained from the stem cell graft. The receptors shown here come from a human donor who donated a stem cell graft to a child with acute myeloid leukemia.

This clonotype was seen more than once but under ten times. The rearrangement uses TRBV3-1 and TRBJ1-3; D unresolved. This CDR3 has 15 amino acids. The V gene lost 0 bases and the J gene lost 2 bases, with 8 bases spanning the gap. Germline V gene sequence: CDR1 LGHDT, CDR2 YNNKEL (reference sequence). The CDR3 DNA sequence: TGTGCCAGCAGCCAAGATCTCCAGACTGGAAACACCATATATTTT. Protein sequence: CASSQDLQTGNTIYF.

This clonotype was seen a handful of times. V gene TRBV3-1 combines with J gene TRBJ2-1, with D perhaps TRBD2 (6 bases). V was trimmed by 3 bases and J by 7 bases, leaving 25 bases between them. This CDR3 contains 18 residues. Germline CDR1 and CDR2: LGHDT and YNNKEL (reference sequence). CDR3 DNA sequence: TGTGCCAGCAGCCAGGAACTCCCGGGAGAGGCTCTAAAGAATGAGCAGTTCTTC. Translation: CASSQELPGEALKNEQFF.

The genes are TRBV7-9 and TRBJ2-4, with D unclear. The CDR3 has 12 residues. Germline CDR1 reads SEHNR; CDR2 reads FQNEAQ (reference sequence). Trimming took off 4 bases at V and 7 bases at J, with 8 bases between the two ends. Written as DNA, the CDR3 is TGTGCCAGCAGCTCTACGCCTAACATTCAGTACTTC. This gives the protein CASSSTPNIQYF.